The next 12 T cell receptor beta chains were all read from a single sample in a study of breast tumors, draining lymph nodes, adjacent tissues. TCRdb analysed the multiplex PCR reads with MiXCR anew, one entry per CDR3 protein. This repertoire shows approximately 40,000 distinct CDR3 sequences, over 30% found once; its top ten account for under 13%. Sample: breast tumor tissue. The receptor set was obtained from a female donor with breast cancer. Some clones in this sample may be carry-over from other donors' samples.

Note on this clonotype: This may stem from a read error, because a much larger clone lies one nucleotide away. The rearrangement joins TRBV12-3 or TRBV12-4 to TRBJ1-5, with D maybe TRBD1 (6 bases). The CDR3 loop spans 16 amino acids. CDR3 residues: CASRDEAGAYNQLQHF. The CDR3 nucleotides read TGTGCCAGCAGGGACGAGGCAGGGGCCTACAATCAGCTCCAGCATTTT.

This clonotype was picked up many times. This sequence joins TRBV4-1 and TRBJ2-3; tentative D call: TRBD1 (6 bases). Per germline, CDR1 MGHRA and CDR2 YSYEKL. The V end was cut by 4 bases, the J end by 0 bases, with 11 bases between. There are 15 residues in the CDR3. CDR3 DNA sequence: TGCGCCAGCAGCCTGGACAGTACTAGCACAGATACGCAGTATTTT. Residues: CASSLDSTSTDTQYF.

In its sample, this clonotype was seen once. The chain couples TRBV20-1 to TRBJ2-1, with 7 bases aligning to TRBD2. CDR3 length equals 15 residues. Germline assignment: CDR1 DFQATT and CDR2 SNEGSKA (reference sequence). With V trimmed by 5 bases and J by 0 bases, 7 bases remained unmatched. In DNA, the CDR3 is TGCAGTGCTCCTTCCCTAGCGGTCTCCTACAATGAGCAGTTCTTC. It specifies CSAPSLAVSYNEQFF.

Only one count was recorded for this clonotype. At one of its ends the junction is not consistent with the germline gene, which may arise from a read error. The chain couples TRBV7-2 to TRBJ2-2; D possibly corresponds to TRBD2 (5 bases). Germline V gene data show CDR1 as SGHTA and CDR2 as FQGNSA. This CDR3 is built from 14 residues. This CDR3 is CASGRLTRTGELFF. In DNA form, the CDR3 reads TGTGCCAGCGGACGCCTAACGAGAACCGGGGAGCTGTTTTTC.

This clonotype was recorded many times. The gene calls are TRBV5-8 and TRBJ2-7; the D gene is possibly TRBD1 (6 bases). Germline V gene sequence: CDR1 SGHTS, CDR2 YDEGEE. CDR3 size: 14 residues. V was trimmed by 0 bases and J by 5 bases, leaving 12 bases between them. The DNA for the CDR3 is TGTGCCAGCAGCTTGGGGGGGCCGCGGGACGAGCAGTACTTC. It encodes CASSLGGPRDEQYF.

At least ten counts were recorded for this clonotype. The chain has TRBV15 and TRBJ2-1; 8 bases match TRBD1. J was trimmed by 7 bases and V by 0 bases; bases with no gene match: 8. The CDR3 sequence is 16 residues long. Per germline, CDR1 LNHNV and CDR2 YYDKDF (reference sequence). CDR3: CATSRDTQGAANEQFF. The DNA of the CDR3 is TGTGCCACCAGCAGAGATACTCAGGGGGCTGCGAATGAGCAGTTCTTC.

This clonotype was observed at least ten times. The genes are TRBV4-3 and TRBJ2-1; 8 bases fit TRBD2. Trimming took 0 bases from V and 4 from J; bases not matched to a gene: 5. CDR3 length equals 16 residues. Germline V gives CDR1 LGHNA, CDR2 YSLEER. CDR3 loop: CASSQEAQREYNEQFF. In DNA form, the CDR3 reads TGCGCCAGCAGCCAAGAGGCCCAGCGGGAGTACAATGAGCAGTTCTTC.

The V gene is TRBV5-1, the J gene TRBJ2-1; 12 bases map to TRBD2. CDR3 length: 14 amino acids. CDR1 is SGHRS and CDR2 is YFSETQ in the germline V gene. V lost 7 bases and J lost 3; bases outside the gene matches: 2. CDR3 coding DNA: TGCGCCAGCCGGACTAGCGGGGTCTACAATGAGCAGTTCTTC. Residues: CASRTSGVYNEQFF.

This sequence joins TRBV3-1 and TRBJ2-1; 13 positions match TRBD2. The germline V gene has CDR1 LGHDT and CDR2 YNNKEL (reference sequence). This CDR3 contains 15 residues. V trimming: 1 base; J trimming: 8 bases; junction bases outside the gene matches: 2. This CDR3 is CASSQGLAGGHEQFF. For the CDR3, the DNA is TGTGCCAGCAGCCAAGGACTAGCGGGAGGCCATGAGCAGTTCTTC.

Only a few counts were recorded for this clonotype. The J gene is TRBJ1-2, the V gene TRBV27; 12 bases match TRBD1. CDR1 MNHEY and CDR2 SMNVEV come from the germline V gene (reference sequence). V was pared by 6 bases and J by 4 bases, with 6 bases of the junction left unmatched. The CDR3 extends over 15 amino acids. The CDR3 protein is CASRSGTGGVYGYTF. The DNA of the CDR3 is TGTGCCAGCAGGTCCGGGACAGGGGGCGTCTATGGCTACACCTTC.

This clonotype was seen a few times. This chain links TRBV3-1 with TRBJ1-3, with D uncertain. CDR1 is LGHDT and CDR2 is YNNKEL in the germline V gene (reference sequence). CDR3 length: 13 residues. V was pared by 7 bases and J by 0 bases, with 7 bases between. The DNA of the CDR3 is TGTGCCAGCAAGACCAGCTCTGGAAACACCATATATTTT. Translating it yields CASKTSSGNTIYF. Full variable domain (rest looked up from reference TRBV3-1 and TRBJ1-3): DTAVSQTPKYLVTQMGNDKSIKCEQNLGHDTMYWYKQDSKKFLKIMFSYNNKELIINETVPNRFSPKSPDKAHLNLHINSLELGDSAVYFCASKTSSGNTIYFGEGSWLTVV.

This clonotype has a count of ten or more. The chain employs TRBV29-1 and TRBJ1-2; no clear D gene. Germline values: CDR1 SQVTM, CDR2 ANQGSEA. V dropped 1 base and J dropped 8 bases, with 23 bases sitting between them. The CDR3 runs to 16 residues. The CDR3 loop is CSVEGEGGRRTLGYTF. DNA for the CDR3: TGCAGCGTTGAAGGGGAAGGTGGCAGAAGGACTCTGGGCTACACCTTC.